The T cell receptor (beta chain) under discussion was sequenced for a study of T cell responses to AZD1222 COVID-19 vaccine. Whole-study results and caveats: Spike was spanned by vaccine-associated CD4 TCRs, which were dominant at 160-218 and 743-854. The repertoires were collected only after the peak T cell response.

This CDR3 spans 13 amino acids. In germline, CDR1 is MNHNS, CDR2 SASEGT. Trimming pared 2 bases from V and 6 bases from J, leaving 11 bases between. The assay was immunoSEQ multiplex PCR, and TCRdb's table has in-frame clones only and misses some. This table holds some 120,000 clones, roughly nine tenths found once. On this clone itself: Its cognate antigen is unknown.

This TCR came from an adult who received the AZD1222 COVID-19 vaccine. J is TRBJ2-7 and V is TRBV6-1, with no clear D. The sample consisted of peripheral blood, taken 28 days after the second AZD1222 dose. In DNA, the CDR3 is TGTGCCAGCAGTGAAATGGACCGAACCGAGCAGTACTTC. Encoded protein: CASSEMDRTEQYF.